The T cell receptor beta chain described here comes from a study of T-cell memory formation after mild COVID-19. Notes on the study in general: CD4+ contracting clones were mainly CM and EM; CD8+ ones, EMRA.

The junction had 5 bases not matched to a gene; V was cut back by 3 bases and J by 4 bases. The CDR3 contains 15 residues. From germline, CDR1 is KGHSH and CDR2 LQKENI. This clonotype occurred a few times. The target antigen is unknown. A 5'RACE reaction primed in the constant segment made cDNA libraries of TCR alpha and TCR beta, and these carried sample barcodes and UMIs. MiXCR, applied by TCRdb to the 5' RACE reads, yields one record per CDR3 protein. The data show roughly 370,000 distinct CDR3 sequences, 15% to 20% seen once. The sample comprised PBMCs or a T cell subset sorted from them (not recorded which). The genes are TRBV18 and TRBJ2-5; 10 nucleotides match TRBD2. This TCR came from a man aged 18-30 years who had mild COVID-19 (a few samples of this study predate the infection). Cell type and time point are not known. The CDR3 region has the DNA TGTGCCAGCTCACCCTTGGGACTAGCGAGAGAGACCCAGTACTTC. Protein product: CASSPLGLARETQYF.